What follows is one T cell receptor beta chain and its context. These data belong to a study of blood T cells in healthy people across ages. PCR was performed a second time for roughly 7 to 12 cycles using a sample-barcoded 5' primer and a J-beta primer mix. TCRdb redid the calling of the 5' RACE reads with MiXCR, one entry per CDR3 protein. The sample records around 800,000 distinct CDR3 sequences, around 42% being singletons. Each of the donors had approximately 10 milliliters of peripheral blood drawn into EDTA-treated Vacutainer tubes. The germline CDR1 and CDR2 sequences are GTSNPN and SVGIG (reference sequence). CDR3 length equals 14 residues. With V trimmed by 2 bases and J by 4 bases, 5 bases remained unmatched.

The sample taken for sequencing was blood. The chain is built from TRBV30 and TRBJ2-1; 7 bases map to TRBD2. The sequence was collected from a man aged 55-75 years in good health. CDR3 sequence (DNA): TGTGCCTGGAGTAGCGGGACCCAATACAATGAGCAGTTCTTC. Protein product: CAWSSGTQYNEQFF.